This T cell receptor (beta chain) was observed in a study of blood T cell repertoires in COVID-19. The data were produced by immunoSEQ multiplex PCR, yet TCRdb's version contains in-frame clones alone and is incomplete. The sample records about 230,000 clones, 86% being singletons. The sequencing input was peripheral blood. This TCR came from a man in his forties or fifties with COVID-19, enrolled during active disease.

Here the CDR3 DNA reads TGTGCCAGCAGTGAGCACAGCTCCTACGAGCAGTACTTC. Its translation is CASSEHSSYEQYF. The chain couples TRBV6-1 to TRBJ2-7; D unclear. The CDR3 extends over 13 amino acids. V dropped 3 bases and J dropped 0 bases, with 6 bases sitting between them. Germline V CDR1 and CDR2: MNHNS, SASEGT.